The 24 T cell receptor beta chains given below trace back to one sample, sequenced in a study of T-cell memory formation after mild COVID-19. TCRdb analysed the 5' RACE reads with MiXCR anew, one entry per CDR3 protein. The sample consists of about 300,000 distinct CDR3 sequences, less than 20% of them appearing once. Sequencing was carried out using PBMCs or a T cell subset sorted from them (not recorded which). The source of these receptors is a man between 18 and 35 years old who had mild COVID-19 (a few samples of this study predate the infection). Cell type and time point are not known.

CDR3 coding DNA: TGTGCCAGCAGGCGATCGGGGGGTCGAGATACGCAGTATTTT. This encodes CASRRSGGRDTQYF. This chain joins TRBV27 and TRBJ2-3; 7 nucleotides align to TRBD2. Germline values: CDR1 MNHEY, CDR2 SMNVEV (reference sequence). There are 14 residues in the CDR3. J was trimmed by 5 bases and V by 6 bases; bases with no gene match: 8.

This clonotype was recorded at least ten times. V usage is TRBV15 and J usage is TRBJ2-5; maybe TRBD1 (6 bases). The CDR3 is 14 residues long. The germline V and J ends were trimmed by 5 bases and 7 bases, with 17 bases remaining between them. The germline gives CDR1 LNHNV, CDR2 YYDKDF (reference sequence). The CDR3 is CATSSRDIMGTQYF. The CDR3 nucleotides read TGTGCCACCAGCTCCCGGGACATCATGGGGACCCAGTACTTC.

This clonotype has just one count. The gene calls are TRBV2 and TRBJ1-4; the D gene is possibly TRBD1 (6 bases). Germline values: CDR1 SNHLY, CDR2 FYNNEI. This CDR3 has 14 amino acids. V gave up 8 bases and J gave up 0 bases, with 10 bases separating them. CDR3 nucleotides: TGTGCCAGCTGGACAGATTCAACTAATGAAAAACTGTTTTTT. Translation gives CASWTDSTNEKLFF.

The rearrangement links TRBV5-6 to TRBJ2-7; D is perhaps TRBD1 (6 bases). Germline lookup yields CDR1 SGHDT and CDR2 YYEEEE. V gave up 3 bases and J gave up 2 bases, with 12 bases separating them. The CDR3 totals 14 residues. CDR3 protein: CASSSMDSPYEQYF. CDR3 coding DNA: TGTGCCAGCAGCTCCATGGACAGCCCCTACGAGCAGTACTTC.

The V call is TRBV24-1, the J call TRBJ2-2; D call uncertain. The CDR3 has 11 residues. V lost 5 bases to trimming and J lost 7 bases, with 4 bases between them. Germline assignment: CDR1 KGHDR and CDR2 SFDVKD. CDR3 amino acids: CATSGVGELFF. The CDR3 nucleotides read TGTGCCACCAGTGGGGTCGGGGAGCTGTTTTTT.

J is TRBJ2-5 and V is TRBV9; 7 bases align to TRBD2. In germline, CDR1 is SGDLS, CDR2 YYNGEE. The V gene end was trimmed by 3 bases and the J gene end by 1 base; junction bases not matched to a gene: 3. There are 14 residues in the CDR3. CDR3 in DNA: TGTGCCAGCAGCGAAGCGGGGCTCCAAGAGACCCAGTACTTC. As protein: CASSEAGLQETQYF. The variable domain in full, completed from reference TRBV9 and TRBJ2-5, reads DSGVTQTPKHLITATGQRVTLRCSPRSGDLSVYWYQQSLDQGLQFLIQYYNGEERAKGNILERFSAQQFPDLHSELNLSSLELGDSALYFCASSEAGLQETQYFGPGTRLLVL.

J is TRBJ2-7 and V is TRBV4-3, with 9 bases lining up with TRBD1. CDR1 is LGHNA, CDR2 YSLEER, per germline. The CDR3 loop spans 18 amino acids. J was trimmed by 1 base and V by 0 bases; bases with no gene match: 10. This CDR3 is CASSQDRRDREWSYEQYV. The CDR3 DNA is TGCGCCAGCAGCCAAGATCGCAGGGACAGGGAGTGGTCCTACGAGCAGTACGTC.

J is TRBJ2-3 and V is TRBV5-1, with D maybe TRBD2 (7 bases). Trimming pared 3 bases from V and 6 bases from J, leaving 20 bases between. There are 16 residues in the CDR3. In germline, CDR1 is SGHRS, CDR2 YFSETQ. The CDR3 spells CASSSLSGGAGDTQYF. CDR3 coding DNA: TGCGCCAGCAGCTCCCTCTCTGGGGGGGCCGGGGATACGCAGTATTTT.

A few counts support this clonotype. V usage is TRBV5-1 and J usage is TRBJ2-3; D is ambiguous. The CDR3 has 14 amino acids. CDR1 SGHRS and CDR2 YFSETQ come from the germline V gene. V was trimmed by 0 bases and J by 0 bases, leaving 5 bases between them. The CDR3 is CASSLESSTDTQYF. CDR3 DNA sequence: TGCGCCAGCAGCTTGGAGAGTAGCACAGATACGCAGTATTTT.

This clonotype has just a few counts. The CDR3 bases are TGCGCCAGCAGCTTGGCCTCGGGTCCTGGTGGCTACACCTTC. Amino acid sequence: CASSLASGPGGYTF. This chain joins TRBV5-1 and TRBJ1-2; D is unresolved. This CDR3 contains 14 residues. Trimming shortened V by 0 bases and J by 7 bases, and 13 bases separated the two germline ends. CDR1 and CDR2 from the germline V gene are SGHRS and YFSETQ.

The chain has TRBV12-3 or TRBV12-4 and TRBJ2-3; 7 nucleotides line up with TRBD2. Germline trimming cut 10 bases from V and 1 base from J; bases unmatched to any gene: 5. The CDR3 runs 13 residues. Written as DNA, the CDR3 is TGTGCCAATGGGAGGGCGGGCACAGATACGCAGTATTTT. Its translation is CANGRAGTDTQYF.

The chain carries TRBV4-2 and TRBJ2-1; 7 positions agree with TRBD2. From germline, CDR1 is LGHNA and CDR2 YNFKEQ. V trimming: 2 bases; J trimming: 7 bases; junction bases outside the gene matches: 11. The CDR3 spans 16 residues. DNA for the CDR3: TGTGCCAGCAGCCAACTCGCTACTAGCGTATTGAATGAGCAGTTCTTC. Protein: CASSQLATSVLNEQFF.

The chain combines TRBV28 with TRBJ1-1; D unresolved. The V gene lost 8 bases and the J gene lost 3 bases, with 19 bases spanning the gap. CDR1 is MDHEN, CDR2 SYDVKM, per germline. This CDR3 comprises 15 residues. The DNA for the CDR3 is TGTGCCAGCCTTCCAGGTAGTGGCGGGCACACTGAAGCTTTCTTT. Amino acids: CASLPGSGGHTEAFF.

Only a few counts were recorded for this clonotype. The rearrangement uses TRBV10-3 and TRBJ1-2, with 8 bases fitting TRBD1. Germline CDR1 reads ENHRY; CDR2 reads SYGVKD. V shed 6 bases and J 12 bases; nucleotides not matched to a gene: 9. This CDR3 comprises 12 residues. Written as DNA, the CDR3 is TGTGCCATCAGGGCAGGGGGCAATCGGGACACCTTC. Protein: CAIRAGGNRDTF.

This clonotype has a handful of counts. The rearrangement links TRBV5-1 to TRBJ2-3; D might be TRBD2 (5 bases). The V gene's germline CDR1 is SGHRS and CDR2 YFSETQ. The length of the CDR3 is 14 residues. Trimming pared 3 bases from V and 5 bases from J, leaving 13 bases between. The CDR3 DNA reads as TGCGCCAGCAGCTCCGTGCTAGCTGTAGATACGCAGTATTTT. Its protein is CASSSVLAVDTQYF.

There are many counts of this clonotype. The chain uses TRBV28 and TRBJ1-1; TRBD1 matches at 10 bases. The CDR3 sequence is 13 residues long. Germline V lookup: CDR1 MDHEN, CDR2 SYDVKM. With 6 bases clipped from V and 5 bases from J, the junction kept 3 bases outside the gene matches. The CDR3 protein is CASSPGQGTEAFF. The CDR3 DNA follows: TGTGCCAGCAGCCCGGGACAGGGGACTGAAGCTTTCTTT.

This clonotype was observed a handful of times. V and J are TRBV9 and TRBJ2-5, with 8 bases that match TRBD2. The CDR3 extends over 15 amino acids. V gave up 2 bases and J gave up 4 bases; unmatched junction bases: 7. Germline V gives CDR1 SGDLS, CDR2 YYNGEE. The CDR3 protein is CASSVTSRGGETQYF. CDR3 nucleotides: TGTGCCAGCAGCGTTACCTCCCGGGGGGGAGAGACCCAGTACTTC.

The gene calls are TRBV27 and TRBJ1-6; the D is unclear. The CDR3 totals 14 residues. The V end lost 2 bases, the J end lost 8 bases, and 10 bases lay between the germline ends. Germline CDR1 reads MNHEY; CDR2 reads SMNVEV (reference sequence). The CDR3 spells CASSLEGLDSPLHF. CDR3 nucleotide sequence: TGTGCCAGCAGTTTAGAGGGTCTGGATTCACCCCTCCACTTT.

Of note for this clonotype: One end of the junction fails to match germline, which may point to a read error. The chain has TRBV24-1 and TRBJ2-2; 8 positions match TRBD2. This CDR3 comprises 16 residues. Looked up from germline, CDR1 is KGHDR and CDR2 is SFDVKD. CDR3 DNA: TGTGCCACCAGTACTACTAGCGGTGCGAACACCGTGGAGCTGTTTTTT. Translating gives CATSTTSGANTVELFF.

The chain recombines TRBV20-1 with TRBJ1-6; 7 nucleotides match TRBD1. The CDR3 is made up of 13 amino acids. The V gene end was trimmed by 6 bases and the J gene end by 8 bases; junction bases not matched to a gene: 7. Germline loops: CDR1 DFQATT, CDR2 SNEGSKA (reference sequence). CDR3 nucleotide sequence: TGCAGTGCCGAAACAGGGGTTCATTCACCCCTCCACTTT. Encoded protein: CSAETGVHSPLHF.

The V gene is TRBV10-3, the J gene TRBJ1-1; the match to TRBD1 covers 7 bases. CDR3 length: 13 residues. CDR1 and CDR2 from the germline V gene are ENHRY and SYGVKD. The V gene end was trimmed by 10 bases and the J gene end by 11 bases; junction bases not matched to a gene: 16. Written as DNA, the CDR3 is TGTGCCACTAAACGACAACCGGGACAGCGGGCTTTCTTT. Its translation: CATKRQPGQRAFF.

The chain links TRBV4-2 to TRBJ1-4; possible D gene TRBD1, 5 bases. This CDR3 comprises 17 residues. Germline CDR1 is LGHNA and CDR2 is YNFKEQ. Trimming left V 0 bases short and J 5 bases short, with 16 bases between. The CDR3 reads CASSQEGVFGGNEKLFF. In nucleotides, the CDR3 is TGTGCCAGCAGCCAAGAGGGCGTTTTCGGGGGGAATGAAAAACTGTTTTTT.

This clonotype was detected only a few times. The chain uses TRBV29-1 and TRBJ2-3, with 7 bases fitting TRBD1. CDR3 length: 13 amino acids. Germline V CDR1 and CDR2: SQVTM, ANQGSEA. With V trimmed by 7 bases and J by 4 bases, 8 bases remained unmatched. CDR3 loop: CSGSRQGADTQYF. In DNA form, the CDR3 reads TGCAGCGGCTCCCGACAGGGCGCAGATACGCAGTATTTT.

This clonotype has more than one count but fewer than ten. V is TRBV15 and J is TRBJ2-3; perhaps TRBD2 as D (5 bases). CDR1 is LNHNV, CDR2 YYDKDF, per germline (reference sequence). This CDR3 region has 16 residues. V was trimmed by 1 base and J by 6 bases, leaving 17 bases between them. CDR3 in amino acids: CATSRVGGLATDTQYF. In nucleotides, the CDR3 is TGTGCCACCAGCAGAGTAGGAGGCCTTGCAACGGATACGCAGTATTTT.